This entry is about one T cell receptor beta chain. Its antigen is unknown. One junction end disagrees with the germline gene, perhaps due to a read error. The source of the sample is a study of cytomegalovirus exposure and HLA in healthy donors. Study-wide points: Overall, 164 TCR beta chains were annotated as cytomegalovirus-associated.

The PCR had 60 Vbeta and 13 Jbeta primers. The repertoire was sequenced with immunoSEQ multiplex PCR; TCRdb's copy has only in-frame clones and lacks some. The data show some 150,000 clones, roughly three quarters seen once. Input material: PBMCs. This sequence was found in a woman in her 40s in good health and CMV-seronegative.

The CDR3 here is CASSAQENTEAFF. The CDR3 DNA sequence: TGTGCTAGCAGCGCTCAGGAGAACACTGAAGCTTTCTTT. The J gene is TRBJ1-1, the V gene TRBV7-7, with D unresolved. The germline gives CDR1 SSHAT, CDR2 FNYEAQ (reference sequence). The CDR3 is made up of 13 amino acids.